The 20 T cell receptor beta chains below come from one sample, sequenced in a study of a mutant IDH1 vaccine in newly diagnosed glioma. Generated by immunoSEQ multiplex PCR, the TCRdb table keeps only in-frame clones and is missing some. The sample yields roughly 76,000 clones, roughly 85% seen once. No antigen has been assigned to these receptors. Time point specified: week 23, last vaccination. Each dose delivered 300 ug of mutant IDH1 20-mer peptide subcutaneously with imiquimod. This sample comprised PBMCs, obtained from a glioma patient whose treatment included an IDH1 peptide vaccine. These receptors were obtained from a man aged 25 to 40 with glioma. Some clones in this sample may be carry-over from other donors' samples.

The chain combines TRBV30 with TRBJ2-3, with D hard to call. The germline V gene encodes CDR1 GTSNPN and CDR2 SVGIG (reference sequence). The CDR3 has 10 amino acids. The germline V and J ends were trimmed by 5 bases and 8 bases, with 8 bases remaining between them. CDR3 residues: CAWLEATQYF. In nucleotides, the CDR3 is TGTGCCTGGCTAGAAGCTACGCAGTATTTT.

The V gene is TRBV27, the J gene TRBJ1-2; 9 bases align to TRBD1. V lost 6 bases to trimming and J lost 3 bases; unmatched junction nucleotides: 5. Germline loops: CDR1 MNHEY, CDR2 SMNVEV (reference sequence). This CDR3 is built from 14 residues. CDR3 coding DNA: TGTGCCAGCAGCACAGGGGGCGCAGACTATGGCTACACCTTC. Translated: CASSTGGADYGYTF.

The chain recombines TRBV27 with TRBJ2-2; 7 bases match TRBD1. The CDR3 is 14 residues long. Germline loops: CDR1 MNHEY, CDR2 SMNVEV (reference sequence). V dropped 5 bases and J dropped 4; count of bases not matched to a gene: 4. The CDR3 loop is CASSDRDSTGELFF. The CDR3, as DNA: TGTGCCAGCAGTGACCGGGACAGCACCGGGGAGCTGTTTTTT.

This clone was recorded a few times. The chain carries TRBV28 and TRBJ2-1; 10 positions match TRBD2. The CDR3 has 17 residues. From germline, CDR1 is MDHEN and CDR2 SYDVKM. After removal of 5 bases from V and 0 bases from J, the junction contained 7 bases not matched to a gene. In DNA form, the CDR3 reads TGTGCCAGCAGTGGACTAGCGGCGTCCAGCTCCTACAATGAGCAGTTCTTC. Encoded protein: CASSGLAASSSYNEQFF. Using reference TRBV28 and TRBJ2-1 for the parts outside the CDR3, the full variable domain is DVKVTQSSRYLVKRTGEKVFLECVQDMDHENMFWYRQDPGLGLRLIYFSYDVKMKEKGDIPEGYSVSREKKERFSLILESASTNQTSMYLCASSGLAASSSYNEQFFGPGTRLTVL.

This clone was counted only a few times. The CDR3 sequence: CASSDSEGSYNEQFF. For the CDR3, the DNA is TGTGCCAGCAGTGACTCGGAGGGTTCCTACAATGAGCAGTTCTTC. The rearrangement uses TRBV6-4 and TRBJ2-1; maybe TRBD2 (6 bases). The CDR3 has 15 amino acids. With 0 bases removed from V and 1 base from J, the gap between germline ends came to 7 bases. CDR1 is MRHNA and CDR2 is SNTAGT in the germline V gene.

This clone was seen a handful of times. Other DNA sequences in this specimen translate into the identical CDR3. This chain links TRBV27 with TRBJ2-2; D gene unclear. V was trimmed by 3 bases and J by 7 bases, leaving 9 bases between them. Germline-derived CDR1 and CDR2 are MNHEY and SMNVEV (reference sequence). The CDR3 has 13 residues. CDR3 amino acids: CASSFGVSGELFF. CDR3 nucleotides: TGTGCCAGCAGTTTTGGGGTGAGCGGGGAGCTGTTTTTT.

V usage is TRBV5-4 and J usage is TRBJ2-1; D call uncertain. The length of the CDR3 is 13 residues. CDR1 is SGHNT and CDR2 is YYREEE in the germline V gene (reference sequence). Trimming took 4 bases from V and 0 from J, leaving 5 bases between them. In DNA, the CDR3 is TGTGCCAGCAGCCCAGACTCCTACAATGAGCAGTTCTTC. Translating gives CASSPDSYNEQFF. The variable domain in full, completed from reference TRBV5-4 and TRBJ2-1, reads ETGVTQSPTHLIKTRGQQVTLRCSSQSGHNTVSWYQQALGQGPQFIFQYYREEENGRGNFPPRFSGLQFPNYSSELNVNALELDDSALYLCASSPDSYNEQFFGPGTRLTVL.

Turning to this clone: Other DNA sequences in the same sample also yield this CDR3. CDR3 residues: CASSLWGLSTDTQYF. CDR3 sequence (DNA): TGTGCCAGCAGCTTATGGGGACTTAGCACAGATACGCAGTATTTT. V is TRBV7-3 and J is TRBJ2-3; maybe TRBD2 (6 bases). V lost 2 bases, J lost 0 bases, and 9 bases lay in between. The CDR3 has 15 amino acids. The germline V gene has CDR1 SGHTA and CDR2 FQGTGA. Together with reference TRBV7-3 and TRBJ2-3, the CDR3 gives the full variable domain: GAGVSQTPSNKVTEKGKYVELRCDPISGHTALYWYRQSLGQGPEFLIYFQGTGAADDSGLPNDRFFAVRPEGSVSTLKIQRTERGDSAVYLCASSLWGLSTDTQYFGPGTRLTVL.

This clone appeared once. The rearrangement links TRBV28 to TRBJ1-1; a weak D match, TRBD1 (5 bases). The germline gives CDR1 MDHEN, CDR2 SYDVKM. The CDR3 covers 15 residues. Trimming took 2 bases from V and 1 from J, leaving 11 bases between them. The CDR3 DNA is TGTGCCAGCAGTTTAATAGGGCAGGGGAACACTGAAGCTTTCTTT. This encodes CASSLIGQGNTEAFF.

This chain links TRBV7-2 with TRBJ1-2, with TRBD1 matching over 7 bases. The CDR3 has 13 residues. J gave up 8 bases and V 5 bases, and 8 bases lay outside the gene matches. Germline values: CDR1 SGHTA, CDR2 FQGNSA. The CDR3 protein is CASSGTGVRGYTF. DNA for the CDR3: TGTGCCAGCAGCGGTACAGGGGTTAGGGGCTACACCTTC.

This clone was seen only once. The CDR3 coding sequence is TGTGCCAGCAGATCCGACAGTCTGAATGGCTACACCTTC. It translates to CASRSDSLNGYTF. The J gene is TRBJ1-2, the V gene TRBV28; D might be TRBD1 (5 bases). Germline assignment: CDR1 MDHEN and CDR2 SYDVKM. V was clipped by 6 bases and J by 6 bases, with 14 bases between them. The CDR3 sequence is 13 residues long.

The CDR3 DNA follows: TGCGCCAGCAGACAGGGGGCAGGAGGAAATTCACCCCTCCACTTT. Translated: CASRQGAGGNSPLHF. This chain links TRBV10-2 with TRBJ1-6, with 9 bases fitting TRBD1. V dropped 6 bases and J dropped 7; count of bases not matched to a gene: 7. The CDR3 is made up of 15 amino acids. CDR1 WSHSY and CDR2 SAAADI come from the germline V gene.

This chain uses TRBV7-2 with TRBJ1-2; tentatively, D is TRBD1 (5 bases). Germline V CDR1 and CDR2: SGHTA, FQGNSA. Trimming took 2 bases from V and 3 from J, leaving 7 bases between them. The CDR3 extends over 13 amino acids. The CDR3 DNA reads as TGTGCCAGCAGCTTAACCAGGGACTATGGCTACACCTTC. Protein product: CASSLTRDYGYTF. Drawing the rest from reference TRBV7-2 and TRBJ1-2, the complete variable domain is GAGVSQSPSNKVTEKGKDVELRCDPISGHTALYWYRQSLGQGLEFLIYFQGNSAPDKSGLPSDRFSAERTGGSVSTLTIQRTQQEDSAVYLCASSLTRDYGYTFGSGTRLTVV.

The chain combines TRBV29-1 with TRBJ1-1, with no clear D. Germline V CDR1 and CDR2: SQVTM, ANQGSEA. CDR3 length: 12 residues. V lost 4 bases and J 2 bases, leaving 8 bases between the germline ends. In DNA, the CDR3 is TGCAGCGTTGCAGTGGCCAACACTGAAGCTTTCTTT. The encoded protein is CSVAVANTEAFF.

The gene calls are TRBV12-5 and TRBJ2-1; the D gene is possibly TRBD2 (6 bases). The CDR3 is 15 amino acids. V lost 3 bases and J 5 bases, leaving 14 bases between the germline ends. The germline CDR1 and CDR2 sequences are LGHNT and FRNRAP. CDR3 residues: CASGFQGGSHNEQFF. CDR3 DNA: TGTGCTAGTGGTTTCCAGGGAGGTTCCCACAATGAGCAGTTCTTC.

The chain couples TRBV9 to TRBJ2-5; possibly TRBD1 for D (6 bases). V lost 0 bases and J lost 1, with 10 bases in between. The CDR3 length is 15 residues. CDR1 is SGDLS, CDR2 YYNGEE, per germline. The CDR3 coding sequence is TGTGCCAGCAGCGTAGTAGGGGGTATCCAAGAGACCCAGTACTTC. It codes for CASSVVGGIQETQYF.

The chain couples TRBV27 to TRBJ1-3; unclear D gene. Trimming stripped 8 bases from V and 4 bases from J, with 15 bases between. The CDR3 is made up of 14 amino acids. CDR1 and CDR2 (germline): MNHEY, SMNVEV (reference sequence). CDR3 DNA: TGTGCCAGCCTATTCCGGAGGCTAGGAAACACCATATATTTT. Translation: CASLFRRLGNTIYF.

In its sample, this clone was seen a few times. CDR3 residues: CAWSYNRDSNQPQHF. The CDR3, as DNA: TGTGCCTGGAGTTATAATCGGGACAGCAATCAGCCCCAGCATTTT. This chain joins TRBV30 and TRBJ1-5, with TRBD1 as a possible D gene (5 bases). The germline gives CDR1 GTSNPN, CDR2 SVGIG (reference sequence). Trimming took off 2 bases at V and 1 base at J, with 12 bases between the two ends. The CDR3 is 15 residues long.

The sample holds one count of this clone. V usage is TRBV2 and J usage is TRBJ2-7; D is ambiguous. The CDR3 is 14 amino acids. Between the trimmed V and J ends, which lost 9 bases and 1 base, there was a span of 16 bases. Germline V CDR1 and CDR2: SNHLY, FYNNEI. CDR3 amino acids: CARFQVSASYEQYF. As DNA, the CDR3 is TGTGCCAGGTTTCAGGTCAGCGCTTCCTACGAGCAGTACTTC.

This clone came up a few times. This sequence joins TRBV9 and TRBJ2-3; possibly TRBD2 for D (6 bases). Germline V gene sequence: CDR1 SGDLS, CDR2 YYNGEE. The CDR3 runs 20 residues. V dropped 0 bases and J dropped 3 bases, with 26 bases sitting between them. CDR3 DNA sequence: TGTGCCAGCAGCGTAGGCCGGCAGGGTCGCTTGGTTAGCGGAACAGATACGCAGTATTTT. It specifies CASSVGRQGRLVSGTDTQYF. The full variable domain, in which reference TRBV9 and TRBJ2-3 provide the parts outside the CDR3, is DSGVTQTPKHLITATGQRVTLRCSPRSGDLSVYWYQQSLDQGLQFLIQYYNGEERAKGNILERFSAQQFPDLHSELNLSSLELGDSALYFCASSVGRQGRLVSGTDTQYFGPGTRLTVL.